The clone carrying this T cell receptor (beta chain) was seen more than once but under ten times. The antigen remains undetermined. Sequenced material consisted of expressed TCRB transcripts (all of the isolated RNA was reverse transcribed). The table came from immunoSEQ multiplex PCR; TCRdb's copy has only in-frame clones and leaves some out. The sample includes approximately 100,000 clones, 40% of them seen just once. A single heparinised draw of about 120 mL on average was taken per donor. Cells sorted by CD45RO/CCR7/CD25/CD127/CD95/CD27 comprised CD4+ naive, central memory, regulatory and stem cell-like memory cells. This sample was included in a study of beta chain features in type 1 diabetes. The study's findings and limits: The study notes PCR might favor shorter templates equally in patients and controls. Individuals with type 1 diabetes displayed fewer insertions and more deletions at VDJ junctions.

Germline CDR1 reads SGHDT; CDR2 reads YYEEEE. Between the trimmed V and J ends, which lost 5 bases and 8 bases, there was a span of 13 bases. The CDR3 has 12 amino acids. The sequence derives from a woman under 30 in good health. The chain is built from TRBV5-6 and TRBJ1-2; D is possibly TRBD1 (5 bases). The material sequenced was stem cell memory CD4+ T cells from blood. Here the CDR3 reads CASRGESRGYTF. The CDR3 nucleotides read TGTGCCAGCAGAGGGGAATCGAGAGGCTACACCTTC.